The following is a TCR beta chain sequence with its context. Its antigen is still unknown. No base quality values were provided; no much bigger clone lies one nucleotide off. The receptor library was made with the immunoSEQ multiplex PCR assay. TCRdb mirrors the immuneACCESS table, restricted to in-frame sequences. Some clones are absent from its copies; in checked studies, under half trace to an unresolved V gene, and the reason for the others is unknown. The sample table contains more than 100,000 clones; only one count was recorded for over 80% of them. The ten largest clones take up 5.5% to 7% of the sample. This entry belongs to a study of radiotherapy plus CTLA-4 blockade in lung cancer listed by TCRdb under 2018. Broadly, across the study: Among enrolled patients, under 20% had an objective response and 25% to 40% reached disease control. What the research found in general, with its limitations: Early dynamic changes in blood T cell clones, together with increased serum interferon-beta after radiation, were reported as the strongest predictors of response. TCR clones derived from tumors expanded in peripheral blood after treatment with radiotherapy and ipilimumab.

Taken from the germline V gene, the CDR1 and CDR2 loops are KGHSH and LQKENI. V lost 1 base and J lost 6 bases; the stretch between them is 12 bases long. The CDR3 measures 14 amino acids from cysteine to phenylalanine. Only the CDR3 portion is preserved as DNA: 42 bases, with reading frame beginning at the first base. Focal radiation therapy combined with CTLA-4 blockade (ipilimumab) was tested in patients with chemo-refractory metastatic non-small-cell lung cancer. Recombination linked TRBV18 to TRBJ1-2; TRBD1 is perhaps the D gene, given 5 matching bases. The TCR comes from a human donor with non-small cell lung cancer that progressed on radiotherapy plus ipilimumab. This material consisted of peripheral blood, taken from a patient treated with radiotherapy plus ipilimumab. CDR3 protein: CASSPQRGIDGYTF. The DNA sequence is TGTGCCAGCTCACCACAGCGGGGGATAGATGGCTACACCTTC. Beyond the CDR3, the reference TRBV18 and TRBJ1-2 genes provide the residues; the full variable domain reads: NAGVMQNPRHLVRRRGQEARLRCSPMKGHSHVYWYRQLPEEGLKFMVYLQKENIIDESGMPKERFSAEFPKEGPSILRIQQVVRGDSAAYFCASSPQRGIDGYTFGSGTRLTVV.